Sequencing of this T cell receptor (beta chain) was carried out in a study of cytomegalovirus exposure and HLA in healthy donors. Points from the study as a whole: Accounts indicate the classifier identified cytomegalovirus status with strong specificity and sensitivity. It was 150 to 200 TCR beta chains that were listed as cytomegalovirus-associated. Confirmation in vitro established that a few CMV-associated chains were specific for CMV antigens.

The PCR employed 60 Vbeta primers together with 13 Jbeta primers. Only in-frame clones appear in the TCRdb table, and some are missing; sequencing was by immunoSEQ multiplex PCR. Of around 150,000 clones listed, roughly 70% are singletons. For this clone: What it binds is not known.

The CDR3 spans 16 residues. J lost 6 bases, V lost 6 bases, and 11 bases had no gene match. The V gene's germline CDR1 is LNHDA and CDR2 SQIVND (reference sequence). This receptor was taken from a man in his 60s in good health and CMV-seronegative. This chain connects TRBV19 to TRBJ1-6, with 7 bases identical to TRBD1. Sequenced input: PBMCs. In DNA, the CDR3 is TGTGCCAGTAGAGGGGGCCCAGGGCCGGGTAATTCACCCCTCCACTTT. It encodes CASRGGPGPGNSPLHF.